The entry that follows covers one T cell receptor (beta chain) sequence. The antigen is unknown. The same CDR3 also results from other DNA sequences found in this sample. The entry originates in a study of T cell responses to AZD1222 COVID-19 vaccine. The CDR3 is 13 amino acids. V was cut by 1 base and J by 2 bases, with 5 bases left in between. Germline CDR1 SGHTA, CDR2 FQGTGA. General observations from the study: Among the donors, most were white British and more were female, and clonal diversity was possibly underestimated. Baseline serology detected seropositivity in only a handful of AZD1222 recipients. Two AZD1222 doses significantly raised spike-specific TCR breadth and depth over controls. Nearly half of unique spike-specific TCRs reportedly avoided B.1.351 and B.1.1.7 mutated regions.

Only in-frame clones appear in the TCRdb table, and some are missing; sequencing was by immunoSEQ multiplex PCR. The table records 200,000 or so clones, over 70% of them present only once. The TCR originated in an adult in good health. The starting material was peripheral blood, obtained on day 0 of MenACWY control vaccination. V and J are TRBV7-3 and TRBJ1-1; no reliable D call. DNA of the CDR3: TGTGCCAGCAGCTTAAATGGCAACACTGAAGCTTTCTTT. Translation: CASSLNGNTEAFF.